Below, 20 T cell receptor beta chains from the same sample are listed, as sequenced in a study of cytomegalovirus exposure and HLA in healthy donors. Use of 60 Vbeta and 13 Jbeta primers characterized the PCR. Profiled with immunoSEQ multiplex PCR; TCRdb holds only in-frame clones, not every one. The sample lists about 230,000 clones, approximately 82% occurring once. What was sequenced was PBMCs. The receptors were gathered from a woman aged 35 to 49 in good health and CMV-seronegative.

This clone turned up a few times. The genes are TRBV27 and TRBJ1-2; 9 bases fit TRBD1. Trimming cost V 8 bases and J 4 bases; bases outside gene matches: 8. This CDR3 comprises 14 residues. Germline assignment: CDR1 MNHEY and CDR2 SMNVEV (reference sequence). As DNA, the CDR3 is TGTGCCAGCCCGCCCGGGGACAGGGCCTATGGCTACACCTTC. This gives the protein CASPPGDRAYGYTF.

This chain uses TRBV10-3 with TRBJ1-1; D not resolved. V was trimmed by 0 bases and J by 7 bases, leaving 12 bases between them. CDR1 is ENHRY and CDR2 is SYGVKD in the germline V gene. CDR3 length: 14 residues. The CDR3 loop is CAISESTLRSEAFF. The CDR3 DNA reads as TGTGCCATCAGTGAGTCGACTCTTAGGAGTGAAGCTTTCTTT.

This clone was counted between two and nine times. V is TRBV30 and J is TRBJ1-1; D unresolved. Germline V CDR1 and CDR2: GTSNPN, SVGIG (reference sequence). This CDR3 has 15 residues. Deletions cut 0 bases from V and 3 bases from J, with 14 bases between. The CDR3 DNA is TGTGCCTGGAGTGTTCCCGCGGGAGGCTACACTGAAGCTTTCTTT. Amino acids: CAWSVPAGGYTEAFF.

The chain combines TRBV6-5 with TRBJ2-5, with D possibly TRBD1 on 6 matching bases. Near its end, the DNA agrees better with TRBJ2-7, so the J call may be wrong. Germline V gene sequence: CDR1 MNHEY, CDR2 SVGAGI. This CDR3 has 16 amino acids. The CDR3, as DNA: TGTGCCAGCAGTTACTCGTCGTGGACAGAGTCCTACGAGCAGTACTTC. Its protein is CASSYSSWTESYEQYF.

The V call is TRBV21-1, the J call TRBJ2-5; the DNA was not used to check the table's D call, TRBD1. TRBV21-1 is annotated as a pseudogene. CDR3 length equals 15 residues. The CDR3 loop is CANSSGDRTQETQYF. The CDR3 coding sequence is TGTGCCAACTCCTCCGGGGACAGAACACAAGAGACCCAGTACTTC.

V gene TRBV4-2 combines with J gene TRBJ1-3; D is ambiguous. From germline, CDR1 is LGHNA and CDR2 YNFKEQ. The CDR3 length is 16 residues. Trimming removed 0 bases at V and 1 base at J, with 10 bases between. The CDR3: CASSQDPAESGNTIYF. In DNA, the CDR3 is TGTGCCAGCAGCCAAGATCCGGCGGAATCTGGAAACACCATATATTTT.

As concerns this clone: An end of the junction does not agree with germline; a read error may underlie this. This sequence joins TRBV7-7 and TRBJ2-1; TRBD2 might be the D (6 bases). CDR1 and CDR2 (germline): SSHAT, FNYEAQ (reference sequence). This CDR3 comprises 14 residues. CDR3 sequence (DNA): TGTGCTAGCAGCTTAGAGGGACTGGGGAATGAGCAGTTCTTC. The encoded protein is CASSLEGLGNEQFF.

In this sample, this clone turned up a few times. The chain joins TRBV4-3 to TRBJ1-1, with a weak D call TRBD1 (5 bases). The CDR3 is 13 amino acids. V was trimmed by 3 bases and J by 5 bases, leaving 10 bases between them. Germline values: CDR1 LGHNA, CDR2 YSLEER. The CDR3 DNA reads as TGCGCCAGCAGCCACCTAAGGGGAACTGAAGCTTTCTTT. Translated, it gives CASSHLRGTEAFF.

This clone was counted a single time. J is TRBJ2-4 and V is TRBV2; D is perhaps TRBD1 (6 bases). CDR1 is SNHLY and CDR2 is FYNNEI in the germline V gene. This CDR3 contains 15 residues. V lost 0 bases and J lost 8, with 14 bases in between. The CDR3 DNA sequence: TGTGCCAGCAGTGAAGCGCTCTGGGGGCTGGACATTCAGTACTTC. This encodes CASSEALWGLDIQYF.

The chain couples TRBV7-8 to TRBJ1-5; D is possibly TRBD1 (5 bases). CDR3 length: 15 amino acids. Between the trimmed V and J ends, which lost 1 base and 5 bases, there was a span of 12 bases. Germline CDR1 reads SGHVS; CDR2 reads FQNEAQ. CDR3 nucleotide sequence: TGTGCCAGCAGCTTAGGGACACATCGGGATCAGCCCCAGCATTTT. Translated, it gives CASSLGTHRDQPQHF.

The V call is TRBV5-4, the J call TRBJ1-2, with 11 nucleotides matching TRBD1. Germline assignment: CDR1 SGHNT and CDR2 YYREEE (reference sequence). The V gene end was trimmed by 0 bases and the J gene end by 7 bases; junction bases not matched to a gene: 5. The CDR3 is made up of 15 amino acids. CDR3 sequence reads: CASSLGDRGVRGYTF. The CDR3 DNA reads as TGTGCCAGCAGCTTGGGGGACAGGGGGGTCCGTGGCTACACCTTC.

The chain combines TRBV5-1 with TRBJ2-7; 7 bases fit TRBD2. The CDR3 consists of 15 residues. CDR1 and CDR2 (germline): SGHRS, YFSETQ. The J segment lost 6 bases and the V segment lost 2 bases, leaving 11 bases of the junction unmatched. The CDR3 DNA reads TGCGCCAGCAGCTTTGGATTAGCGGGCTCTTCCGAGCAGTACTTC. Protein product: CASSFGLAGSSEQYF.

The DNA of the CDR3 is TGTGCCAGCAGTCCCCTTTCCGCGGTCCGCTCCTACAATGAGCAGTTCTTC. As protein: CASSPLSAVRSYNEQFF. This chain uses TRBV27 with TRBJ2-1; no clear D. The germline CDR1 and CDR2 sequences are MNHEY and SMNVEV (reference sequence). The CDR3 length is 17 residues. Trimming took 5 bases from V and 0 from J, leaving 17 bases between them.

This sequence joins TRBV2 and TRBJ1-1; 7 bases match TRBD1. Germline CDR1 reads SNHLY; CDR2 reads FYNNEI. Trimming at V came to 4 bases and at J to 2 bases, leaving 7 bases not matched to a gene. The CDR3 runs to 15 residues. CDR3 loop: CASSGWDRTNTEAFF. For the CDR3, the DNA is TGTGCCAGCAGTGGCTGGGACAGAACTAACACTGAAGCTTTCTTT.

The rearrangement uses TRBV11-2 and TRBJ1-1, with 7 bases fitting TRBD1. Germline trimming cut 2 bases from V and 8 bases from J; bases unmatched to any gene: 5. CDR3 length: 13 residues. Germline V CDR1 and CDR2: SGHAT, FQNNGV. The CDR3, as DNA: TGTGCCAGCAGCTTACTTCCGGGACAGGAAGCTTTCTTT. Translation: CASSLLPGQEAFF.

The genes are TRBV14 and TRBJ2-4, with 8 positions matching TRBD1. Germline-derived CDR1 and CDR2 are SGHDN and FVKESK. V trimming: 4 bases; J trimming: 8 bases; junction bases outside the gene matches: 10. The CDR3 sequence is 15 residues long. The CDR3 nucleotides are TGTGCCAGCAGCCGGGGGACAGGCTATGGGGACATTCAGTACTTC. This gives the protein CASSRGTGYGDIQYF.

About this clone itself: This CDR3 is also generated by other DNA sequences in the sample. The chain couples TRBV7-2 to TRBJ2-7; 7 nucleotides match TRBD1. With V trimmed by 3 bases and J by 1 base, 6 bases remained unmatched. The CDR3 sequence is 15 residues long. In germline, CDR1 is SGHTA, CDR2 FQGNSA. CDR3 sequence (DNA): TGTGCCAGCAGCTTCGGTGGGGACAGTTCCTACGAGCAGTACTTC. This encodes CASSFGGDSSYEQYF.

The chain employs TRBV7-2 and TRBJ2-4; TRBD1 is a possible D gene (6 bases). The germline CDR1 and CDR2 sequences are SGHTA and FQGNSA. Trimming left V 2 bases short and J 0 bases short, with 17 bases between. The CDR3 totals 18 residues. The CDR3, as DNA: TGTGCCAGCAGCTTAAGCCCCCTCCTGACAGGAGCCAAAAACATTCAGTACTTC. It yields the protein CASSLSPLLTGAKNIQYF.

V and J are TRBV21-1 and TRBJ1-6. TRBV21-1 is marked as a pseudogene. The CDR3 extends over 15 amino acids. The CDR3 spells CASSNKSSYNSPLHF. CDR3 DNA sequence: TGTGCCAGCAGCAATAAGAGCTCCTATAATTCACCCCTCCACTTT.

The rearrangement uses TRBV11-3 and TRBJ2-6, with a weak D call TRBD1 (5 bases). V lost 0 bases and J 2 bases, leaving 8 bases between the germline ends. The CDR3 is 16 residues long. CDR1 and CDR2 from the germline V gene are SGHNT and YENEEA. The DNA of the CDR3 is TGTGCCAGCAGCTTAGATGGGGCAGCTGGGGCCAACGTCCTGACTTTC. It is translated as CASSLDGAAGANVLTF.